This record looks at one T cell receptor (beta chain) sequence and its context. J was trimmed by 4 bases and V by 4 bases; bases with no gene match: 1. CDR1 is SGHVS, CDR2 FQNEAQ, per germline. The CDR3 contains 13 residues. The entry originates in a study of lymphopenia after photon versus proton radiotherapy. TCRdb's table, derived via immunoSEQ multiplex PCR, lists solely in-frame clones and lacks some. The repertoire holds 70,000 or so clones, with under 95% as singletons. The J gene is TRBJ2-5, the V gene TRBV7-8, with 9 nucleotides matching TRBD1. This receptor was taken from a woman aged 40 to 49 with cholangiocarcinoma. The sample in question was peripheral blood, obtained from a patient treated with photon-based radiotherapy. The CDR3 here is CASSWDRAETQYF. The CDR3 coding sequence is TGTGCCAGCAGCTGGGACAGGGCAGAGACCCAGTACTTC.